This is a list of T cell receptor beta chains from one sample in a study of blood T cell repertoires in COVID-19. TCRdb keeps only in-frame clones here, not all; method: immunoSEQ multiplex PCR. Of almost 200,000 clones in the sample, 70% to 90% were seen once. Sequences were obtained from peripheral blood. Receptor source: a woman in her seventies with acute or convalescent COVID-19. Each CDR3 is given with its conserved first and last residue. The D gene is left open where the match is weak. The size entry is marked missing in some rows and otherwise reads once, few, many or a size class.

d_gene: -; abundance: -; v_gene: TRBV2; j_gene: TRBJ2-4; CDR3aa: CASRNFNRAKNIQYF; CDR3nt: TGTGCCAGCAGGAATTTTAACAGAGCCAAAAACATTCAGTACTTC
d_gene: -; abundance: -; v_gene: TRBV10-2; j_gene: TRBJ1-2; CDR3aa: CASSGLANYGYTF; CDR3nt: TGCGCCAGCAGTGGCCTGGCAAACTATGGCTACACCTTC
d_gene: -; abundance: -; v_gene: TRBV28; j_gene: TRBJ2-4; CDR3aa: CASSLRMRGPTLLAKNIQYF; CDR3nt: TGTGCCAGCAGTTTACGGATGAGAGGGCCTACCCTGCTAGCCAAAAACATTCAGTACTTC
d_gene: TRBD2; abundance: -; v_gene: TRBV19; j_gene: TRBJ2-7; CDR3aa: CASSPVAGGHYEQYF; CDR3nt: TGTGCCAGTAGCCCAGTGGCGGGGGGCCACTACGAGCAGTACTTC
d_gene: TRBD2; abundance: -; v_gene: TRBV6-2/TRBV6-3; j_gene: TRBJ2-1; CDR3aa: CASSPLAGGINEQFF; CDR3nt: TGTGCCAGCAGCCCACTAGCGGGAGGGATCAATGAGCAGTTCTTC
d_gene: TRBD1; abundance: -; v_gene: TRBV7-2; j_gene: TRBJ2-2; CDR3aa: CASSLAGRGRAYPGELFF; CDR3nt: TGTGCCAGCAGCTTAGCGGGAAGGGGGCGCGCCTATCCCGGGGAGCTGTTTTTT
d_gene: -; abundance: few; v_gene: TRBV9; j_gene: TRBJ1-6; CDR3aa: CASSVDPDSNSPLHF; CDR3nt: TGTGCCAGCAGCGTAGACCCGGACAGCAATTCACCCCTCCACTTT
d_gene: -; abundance: -; v_gene: TRBV5-4; j_gene: TRBJ1-6; CDR3aa: CASSLAGNDNSPLHF; CDR3nt: TGTGCCAGCAGCCTGGCCGGGAATGACAATTCACCCCTCCACTTT
d_gene: -; abundance: few; v_gene: TRBV5-1; j_gene: TRBJ2-2; CDR3aa: CASSLTGFSTGELFF; CDR3nt: TGCGCCAGCAGCTTGACAGGGTTCTCCACCGGGGAGCTGTTTTTT
d_gene: -; abundance: -; v_gene: TRBV4-2; j_gene: TRBJ2-5; CDR3aa: CASSQDDRPETQYF; CDR3nt: TGTGCCAGCAGCCAAGATGACAGACCAGAGACCCAGTACTTC
d_gene: -; abundance: -; v_gene: TRBV19; j_gene: TRBJ1-1; CDR3aa: CASKVAGNTEAFF; CDR3nt: TGTGCCAGTAAGGTCGCAGGGAACACTGAAGCTTTCTTT
d_gene: TRBD2; abundance: once; v_gene: TRBV5-1; j_gene: TRBJ2-7; CDR3aa: CASSKGLAGVPQGYEQYF; CDR3nt: TGCGCCAGCAGCAAGGGACTAGCGGGAGTCCCCCAAGGCTACGAGCAGTACTTC
d_gene: -; abundance: -; v_gene: TRBV2; j_gene: TRBJ2-2; CDR3aa: CASSVRVNTGELFF; CDR3nt: TGTGCCAGCAGTGTTAGAGTGAACACCGGGGAGCTGTTTTTT
d_gene: -; abundance: -; v_gene: TRBV10-1; j_gene: TRBJ2-7; CDR3aa: CASSESGQPYEQYF; CDR3nt: TGCGCCAGCAGTGAGTCGGGACAACCCTACGAGCAGTACTTC
d_gene: -; abundance: -; v_gene: TRBV6-5; j_gene: TRBJ1-3; CDR3aa: CASRNSYGNTIYF; CDR3nt: TGTGCCAGCAGAAACAGCTATGGAAACACCATATATTTT
d_gene: TRBD1; abundance: -; v_gene: TRBV29-1; j_gene: TRBJ1-4; CDR3aa: CSVGTRQGNEKLFF; CDR3nt: TGCAGCGTCGGGACCCGACAGGGCAATGAAAAACTGTTTTTT
d_gene: TRBD1; abundance: -; v_gene: TRBV5-1; j_gene: TRBJ2-2; CDR3aa: CASSLVGRGSGELFF; CDR3nt: TGCGCCAGCAGCTTGGTCGGCAGGGGGTCCGGGGAGCTGTTTTTT
d_gene: -; abundance: -; v_gene: TRBV7-9; j_gene: TRBJ1-5; CDR3aa: CASSFSTGSNQPQHF; CDR3nt: TGTGCCAGCAGCTTTTCTACGGGTAGCAATCAGCCCCAGCATTTT
d_gene: -; abundance: -; v_gene: TRBV19; j_gene: TRBJ2-1; CDR3aa: CASSIGDEQFF; CDR3nt: TGTGCCAGTAGTATCGGAGATGAGCAGTTCTTC
d_gene: TRBD1; abundance: -; v_gene: TRBV3-1/TRBV3-2; j_gene: TRBJ2-3; CDR3aa: CASRGQGEAYTQYF; CDR3nt: TGTGCCAGCAGGGGACAGGGGGAGGCATATACGCAGTATTTT
d_gene: -; abundance: -; v_gene: TRBV25-1; j_gene: TRBJ2-1; CDR3aa: CASRLGPEQFF; CDR3nt: TGTGCCAGCAGATTGGGCCCTGAGCAGTTCTTC
d_gene: -; abundance: -; v_gene: TRBV6-5; j_gene: TRBJ1-3; CDR3aa: CASMLRSGNTIYF; CDR3nt: TGTGCCAGCATGCTCCGGTCTGGAAACACCATATATTTT
d_gene: -; abundance: -; v_gene: TRBV7-6; j_gene: TRBJ2-3; CDR3aa: CASSQKPLGADTQYF; CDR3nt: TGTGCCAGCAGCCAGAAGCCCCTCGGGGCAGATACGCAGTATTTT
d_gene: -; abundance: -; v_gene: TRBV28; j_gene: TRBJ2-1; CDR3aa: CASSSTRNEQFF; CDR3nt: TGTGCCAGCAGTTCGACTAGAAATGAGCAGTTCTTC
d_gene: TRBD2; abundance: -; v_gene: TRBV7-8; j_gene: TRBJ2-1; CDR3aa: CASSSGVAGGQRNEQFF; CDR3nt: TGTGCCAGCAGCTCGGGGGTGGCGGGAGGGCAGAGGAATGAGCAGTTCTTC
d_gene: TRBD1; abundance: -; v_gene: TRBV18; j_gene: TRBJ2-5; CDR3aa: CASSPGQQETQYF; CDR3nt: TGTGCCAGCTCACCGGGACAGCAAGAGACCCAGTACTTC
d_gene: TRBD2; abundance: once; v_gene: TRBV6-5; j_gene: TRBJ2-7; CDR3aa: CASRQSGGSSYEQYF; CDR3nt: TGTGCCAGCAGACAGAGCGGGGGGAGCTCCTACGAGCAGTACTTC
d_gene: -; abundance: -; v_gene: TRBV28; j_gene: TRBJ2-2; CDR3aa: CASALQGFYTGELFF; CDR3nt: TGTGCCAGCGCATTACAGGGATTTTACACCGGGGAGCTGTTTTTT
d_gene: -; abundance: -; v_gene: TRBV28; j_gene: TRBJ1-5; CDR3aa: CASRGGGENQPQHF; CDR3nt: TGTGCCAGCAGGGGCGGGGGCGAAAATCAGCCCCAGCATTTT
d_gene: TRBD1; abundance: -; v_gene: TRBV7-2; j_gene: TRBJ1-2; CDR3aa: CASSFQGALGYTF; CDR3nt: TGTGCCAGCAGCTTTCAGGGGGCGCTGGGCTACACCTTC
d_gene: TRBD1; abundance: -; v_gene: TRBV27; j_gene: TRBJ1-2; CDR3aa: CASSSVRQGNYGYTF; CDR3nt: TGTGCCAGCAGTTCGGTCCGACAGGGCAACTATGGCTACACCTTC
d_gene: -; abundance: once; v_gene: TRBV7-8; j_gene: TRBJ1-2; CDR3aa: CASSLARAADGYTF; CDR3nt: TGTGCCAGCAGCTTAGCCAGGGCAGCTGATGGCTACACCTTC
d_gene: TRBD2; abundance: -; v_gene: TRBV2; j_gene: TRBJ2-5; CDR3aa: CASSVGGAGGRETQYF; CDR3nt: TGTGCCAGCAGTGTCGGTGGAGCGGGGGGGCGAGAGACCCAGTACTTC
d_gene: -; abundance: -; v_gene: TRBV19; j_gene: TRBJ2-7; CDR3aa: CASSAWGRENSYEQYF; CDR3nt: TGTGCCAGTAGTGCCTGGGGGCGGGAGAACTCCTACGAGCAGTACTTC
d_gene: -; abundance: -; v_gene: TRBV5-1; j_gene: TRBJ1-1; CDR3aa: CASSSIGDGGTEAFF; CDR3nt: TGCGCCAGCAGCTCCATCGGGGACGGGGGTACTGAAGCTTTCTTT
d_gene: TRBD1; abundance: -; v_gene: TRBV7-3; j_gene: TRBJ1-2; CDR3aa: CASSPLGLTGEGYTF; CDR3nt: TGTGCCAGCAGCCCTCTTGGGTTGACAGGGGAAGGCTACACCTTC
d_gene: -; abundance: -; v_gene: TRBV18; j_gene: TRBJ2-1; CDR3aa: CASSRGTNNEQFF; CDR3nt: TGTGCCAGCTCCCGAGGCACCAACAATGAGCAGTTCTTC
d_gene: TRBD1; abundance: -; v_gene: TRBV7-9; j_gene: TRBJ2-6; CDR3aa: CASSVQGAGANVLTF; CDR3nt: TGTGCCAGCAGCGTACAGGGGGCTGGGGCCAACGTCCTGACTTTC
d_gene: -; abundance: -; v_gene: TRBV28; j_gene: TRBJ2-7; CDR3aa: CASSPGTLSSYEQYF; CDR3nt: TGTGCCAGCAGTCCTGGGACACTAAGCTCCTACGAGCAGTACTTC
d_gene: -; abundance: -; v_gene: TRBV28; j_gene: TRBJ2-7; CDR3aa: CASSLAGTYEQYF; CDR3nt: TGTGCCAGCAGTTTGGCGGGAACCTACGAGCAGTACTTC
d_gene: -; abundance: -; v_gene: TRBV12-3/TRBV12-4; j_gene: TRBJ2-1; CDR3aa: CASSLGTSREQFF; CDR3nt: TGTGCCAGCAGTTTAGGTACTAGCCGTGAGCAGTTCTTC
d_gene: TRBD1; abundance: -; v_gene: TRBV7-9; j_gene: TRBJ1-2; CDR3aa: CASSLGQGLAYGYTF; CDR3nt: TGTGCCAGCAGCTTAGGACAGGGACTGGCCTATGGCTACACCTTC
d_gene: TRBD1; abundance: -; v_gene: TRBV6-6; j_gene: TRBJ1-5; CDR3aa: CASSFDRVGQPQHF; CDR3nt: TGTGCCAGCAGTTTCGACAGGGTCGGGCAGCCCCAGCATTTT
d_gene: TRBD2; abundance: -; v_gene: TRBV7-9; j_gene: TRBJ2-3; CDR3aa: CASSLWRLAASTDTQYF; CDR3nt: TGTGCCAGCAGCTTATGGCGACTAGCGGCTAGCACAGATACGCAGTATTTT
d_gene: TRBD1; abundance: -; v_gene: TRBV7-2; j_gene: TRBJ1-1; CDR3aa: CASSQRQGQFLFMNTEAFF; CDR3nt: TGTGCCAGCAGCCAACGACAGGGCCAATTTCTATTCATGAACACTGAAGCTTTCTTT
d_gene: TRBD1; abundance: -; v_gene: TRBV5-6; j_gene: TRBJ1-5; CDR3aa: CASSTQGARKNQPQHF; CDR3nt: TGTGCCAGCAGCACACAGGGGGCGCGAAAGAATCAGCCCCAGCATTTT
d_gene: -; abundance: -; v_gene: TRBV6-2/TRBV6-3; j_gene: TRBJ2-2; CDR3aa: CASSWAGNEATGELFF; CDR3nt: TGTGCCAGCAGTTGGGCAGGGAACGAGGCCACCGGGGAGCTGTTTTTT
d_gene: -; abundance: -; v_gene: TRBV20-1; j_gene: TRBJ1-5; CDR3aa: CSASLSAGVEPQHF; CDR3nt: TGCAGTGCTAGTCTGTCTGCGGGGGTCGAGCCCCAGCATTTT
d_gene: -; abundance: -; v_gene: TRBV4-1; j_gene: TRBJ2-3; CDR3aa: CASSQLTRSTDTQYF; CDR3nt: TGCGCCAGCAGCCAATTAACTAGGAGCACAGATACGCAGTATTTT
d_gene: -; abundance: once; v_gene: TRBV27; j_gene: TRBJ2-7; CDR3aa: CASRRRRDSPYEQYF; CDR3nt: TGTGCCAGCAGGAGGAGGCGGGACAGCCCCTACGAGCAGTACTTC
d_gene: -; abundance: -; v_gene: TRBV28; j_gene: TRBJ1-2; CDR3aa: CASSAQGSGYTF; CDR3nt: TGTGCCAGCAGTGCTCAGGGTTCGGGCTACACCTTC
d_gene: -; abundance: few; v_gene: TRBV12-5; j_gene: TRBJ1-1; CDR3aa: CASGSDTEAFF; CDR3nt: TGTGCTAGTGGTTCCGACACTGAAGCTTTCTTT
d_gene: TRBD1; abundance: -; v_gene: TRBV20-1; j_gene: TRBJ2-7; CDR3aa: CSASSGGVYEQYF; CDR3nt: TGCAGTGCTAGTTCAGGGGGCGTTTACGAGCAGTACTTC
d_gene: -; abundance: -; v_gene: TRBV29-1; j_gene: TRBJ2-3; CDR3aa: CSSQGRTDTQYF; CDR3nt: TGCAGCTCCCAGGGAAGGACAGATACGCAGTATTTT
d_gene: -; abundance: -; v_gene: TRBV5-4; j_gene: TRBJ1-1; CDR3aa: CASSLGQGEAFF; CDR3nt: TGTGCCAGCAGCTTGGGTCAGGGGGAAGCTTTCTTT